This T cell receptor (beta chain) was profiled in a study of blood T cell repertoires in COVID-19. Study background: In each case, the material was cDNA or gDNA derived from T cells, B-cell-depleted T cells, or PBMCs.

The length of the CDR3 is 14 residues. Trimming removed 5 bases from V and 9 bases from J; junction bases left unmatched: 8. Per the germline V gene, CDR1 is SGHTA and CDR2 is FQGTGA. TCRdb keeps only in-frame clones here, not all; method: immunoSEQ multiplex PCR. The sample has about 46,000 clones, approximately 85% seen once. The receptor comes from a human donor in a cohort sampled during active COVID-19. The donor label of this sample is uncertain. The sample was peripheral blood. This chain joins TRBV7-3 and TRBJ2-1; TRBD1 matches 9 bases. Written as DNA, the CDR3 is TGTGCCAGCAGCCAGGGGGACAGGGAGGGTGAGCAGTTCTTC. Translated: CASSQGDREGEQFF. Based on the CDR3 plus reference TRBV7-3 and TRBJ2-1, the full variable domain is GAGVSQTPSNKVTEKGKYVELRCDPISGHTALYWYRQSLGQGPEFLIYFQGTGAADDSGLPNDRFFAVRPEGSVSTLKIQRTERGDSAVYLCASSQGDREGEQFFGPGTRLTVL.